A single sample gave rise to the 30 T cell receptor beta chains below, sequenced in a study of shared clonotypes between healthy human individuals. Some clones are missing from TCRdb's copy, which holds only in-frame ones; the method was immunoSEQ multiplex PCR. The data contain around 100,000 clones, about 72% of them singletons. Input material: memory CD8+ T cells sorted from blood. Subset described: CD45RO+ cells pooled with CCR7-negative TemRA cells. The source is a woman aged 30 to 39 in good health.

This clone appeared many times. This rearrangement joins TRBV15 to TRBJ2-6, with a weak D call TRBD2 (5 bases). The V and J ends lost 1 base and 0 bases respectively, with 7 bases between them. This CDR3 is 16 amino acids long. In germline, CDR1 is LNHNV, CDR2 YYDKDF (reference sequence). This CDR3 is CATSRVAGSGANVLTF. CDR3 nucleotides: TGTGCCACCAGCAGAGTTGCGGGCTCTGGGGCCAACGTCCTGACTTTC.

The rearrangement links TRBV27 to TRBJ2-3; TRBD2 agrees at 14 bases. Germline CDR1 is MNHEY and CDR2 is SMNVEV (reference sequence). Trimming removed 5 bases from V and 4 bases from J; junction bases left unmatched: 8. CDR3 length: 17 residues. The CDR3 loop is CASSLGTSGSRADTQYF. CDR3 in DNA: TGTGCCAGCAGTCTGGGGACTAGCGGGAGCCGGGCAGATACGCAGTATTTT.

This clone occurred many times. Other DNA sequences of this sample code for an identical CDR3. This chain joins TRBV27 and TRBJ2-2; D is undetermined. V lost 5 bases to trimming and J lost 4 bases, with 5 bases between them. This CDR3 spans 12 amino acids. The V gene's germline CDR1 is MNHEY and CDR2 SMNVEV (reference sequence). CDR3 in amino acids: CASSPLTGELFF. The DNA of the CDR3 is TGTGCCAGCAGTCCTCTCACCGGGGAGCTGTTTTTT.

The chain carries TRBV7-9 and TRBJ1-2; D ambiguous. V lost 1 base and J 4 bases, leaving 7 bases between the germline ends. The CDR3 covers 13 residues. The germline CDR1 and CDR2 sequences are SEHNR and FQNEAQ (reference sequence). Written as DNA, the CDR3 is TGTGCCAGCAGCTTAGAACGGGCCTATGGCTACACCTTC. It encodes CASSLERAYGYTF.

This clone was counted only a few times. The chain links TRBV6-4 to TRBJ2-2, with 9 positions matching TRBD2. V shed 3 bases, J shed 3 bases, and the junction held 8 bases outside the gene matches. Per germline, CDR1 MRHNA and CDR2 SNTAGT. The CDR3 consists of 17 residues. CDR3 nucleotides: TGTGCCAGCAGTGATGGGGCGGGAGGGCCGGACACCGGGGAGCTGTTTTTT. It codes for CASSDGAGGPDTGELFF.

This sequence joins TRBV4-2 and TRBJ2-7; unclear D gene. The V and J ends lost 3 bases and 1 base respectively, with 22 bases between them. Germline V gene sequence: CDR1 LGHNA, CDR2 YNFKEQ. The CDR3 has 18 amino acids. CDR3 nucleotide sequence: TGTGCCAGCAGCCAGGAATACTACAGCTGGTACGGTTCCTACGAGCAGTACTTC. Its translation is CASSQEYYSWYGSYEQYF.

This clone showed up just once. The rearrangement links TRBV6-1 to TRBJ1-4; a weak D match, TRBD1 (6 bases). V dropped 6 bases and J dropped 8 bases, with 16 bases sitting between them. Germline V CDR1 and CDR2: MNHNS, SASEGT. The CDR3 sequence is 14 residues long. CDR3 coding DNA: TGTGCCAGCAGCCCCGAGGGGGGTTCCGAAAAACTGTTTTTT. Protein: CASSPEGGSEKLFF.

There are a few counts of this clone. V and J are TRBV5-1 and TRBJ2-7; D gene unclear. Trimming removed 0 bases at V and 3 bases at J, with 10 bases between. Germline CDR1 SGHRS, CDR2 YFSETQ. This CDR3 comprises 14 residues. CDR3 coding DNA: TGCGCCAGCAGCTTGGCCGGCCAGAACTACGAGCAGTACTTC. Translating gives CASSLAGQNYEQYF.

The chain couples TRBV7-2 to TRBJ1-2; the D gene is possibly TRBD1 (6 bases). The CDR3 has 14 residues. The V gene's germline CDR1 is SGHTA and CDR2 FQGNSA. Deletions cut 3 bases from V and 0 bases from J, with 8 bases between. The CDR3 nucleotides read TGTGCCAGCAGCTTGGGGGCCACTAACTATGGCTACACCTTC. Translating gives CASSLGATNYGYTF.

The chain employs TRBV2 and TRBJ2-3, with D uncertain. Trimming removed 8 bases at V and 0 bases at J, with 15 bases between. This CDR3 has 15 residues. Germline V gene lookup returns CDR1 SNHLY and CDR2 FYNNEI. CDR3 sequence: CASGWTAGSTDTQYF. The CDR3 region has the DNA TGTGCCAGCGGATGGACCGCAGGAAGCACAGATACGCAGTATTTT.

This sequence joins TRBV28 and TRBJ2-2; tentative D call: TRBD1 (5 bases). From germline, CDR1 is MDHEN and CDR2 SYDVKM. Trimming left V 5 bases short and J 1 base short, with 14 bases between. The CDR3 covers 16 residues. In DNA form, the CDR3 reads TGTGCCAGCAGTAACCGACAGACAAGGAACACCGGGGAGCTGTTTTTT. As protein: CASSNRQTRNTGELFF.

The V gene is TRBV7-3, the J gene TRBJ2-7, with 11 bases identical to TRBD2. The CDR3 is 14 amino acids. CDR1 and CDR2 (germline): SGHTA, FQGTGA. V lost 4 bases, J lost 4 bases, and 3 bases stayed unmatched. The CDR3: CASSYGTSGYEQYF. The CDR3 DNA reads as TGTGCCAGCAGCTACGGGACTAGCGGATACGAGCAGTACTTC. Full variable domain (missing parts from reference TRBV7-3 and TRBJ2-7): GAGVSQTPSNKVTEKGKYVELRCDPISGHTALYWYRQSLGQGPEFLIYFQGTGAADDSGLPNDRFFAVRPEGSVSTLKIQRTERGDSAVYLCASSYGTSGYEQYFGPGTRLTVT.

The CDR3 DNA reads as TGTGCCAGCAGTTGGGGACAGGGGTACTACGAGCAGTACTTC. It specifies CASSWGQGYYEQYF. The V call is TRBV6-5, the J call TRBJ2-7; 10 bases are shared with TRBD1. The CDR3 has 14 residues. CDR1 is MNHEY and CDR2 is SVGAGI in the germline V gene. The J segment lost 3 bases and the V segment lost 4 bases, leaving 3 bases of the junction unmatched.

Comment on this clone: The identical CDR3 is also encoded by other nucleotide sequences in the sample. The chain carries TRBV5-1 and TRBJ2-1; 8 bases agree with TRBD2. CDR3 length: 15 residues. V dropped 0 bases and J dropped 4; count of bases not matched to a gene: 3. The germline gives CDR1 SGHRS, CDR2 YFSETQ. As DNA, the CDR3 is TGCGCCAGCAGCTTGGCGTCGGGAGGGTACAATGAGCAGTTCTTC. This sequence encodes CASSLASGGYNEQFF.

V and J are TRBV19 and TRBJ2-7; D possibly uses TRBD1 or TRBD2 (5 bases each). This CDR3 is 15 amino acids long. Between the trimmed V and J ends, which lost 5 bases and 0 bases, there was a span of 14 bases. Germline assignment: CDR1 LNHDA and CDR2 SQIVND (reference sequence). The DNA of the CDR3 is TGTGCCAGTAGTCCGATCGAGGGGACCTCCTACGAGCAGTACTTC. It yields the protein CASSPIEGTSYEQYF.

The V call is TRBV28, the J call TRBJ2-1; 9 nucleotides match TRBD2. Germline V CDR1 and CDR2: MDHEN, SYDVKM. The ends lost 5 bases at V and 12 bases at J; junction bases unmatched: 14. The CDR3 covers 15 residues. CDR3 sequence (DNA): TGTGCCAGCAGTGGGGTGGAGCTAGCGGGAAACGGGCAGTTCTTC. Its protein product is CASSGVELAGNGQFF.

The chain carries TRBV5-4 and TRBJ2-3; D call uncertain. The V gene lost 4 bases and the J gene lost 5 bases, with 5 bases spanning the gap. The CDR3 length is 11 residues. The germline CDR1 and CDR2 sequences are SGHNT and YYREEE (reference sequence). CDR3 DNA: TGTGCCAGCAGCACTATAGATACGCAGTATTTT. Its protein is CASSTIDTQYF.

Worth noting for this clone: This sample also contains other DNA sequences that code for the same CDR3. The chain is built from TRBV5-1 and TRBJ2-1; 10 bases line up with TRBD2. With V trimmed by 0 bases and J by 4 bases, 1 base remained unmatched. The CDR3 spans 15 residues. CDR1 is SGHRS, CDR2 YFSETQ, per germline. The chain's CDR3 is CASSLATSGYNEQFF. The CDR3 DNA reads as TGCGCCAGCAGCTTGGCGACTAGCGGGTACAATGAGCAGTTCTTC.

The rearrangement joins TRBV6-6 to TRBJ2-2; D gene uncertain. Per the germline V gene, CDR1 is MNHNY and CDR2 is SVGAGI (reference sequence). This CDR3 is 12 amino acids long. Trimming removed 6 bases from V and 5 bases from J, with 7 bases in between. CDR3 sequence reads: CASSPWTGELFF. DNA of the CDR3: TGTGCCAGCAGCCCCTGGACCGGGGAGCTGTTTTTT.

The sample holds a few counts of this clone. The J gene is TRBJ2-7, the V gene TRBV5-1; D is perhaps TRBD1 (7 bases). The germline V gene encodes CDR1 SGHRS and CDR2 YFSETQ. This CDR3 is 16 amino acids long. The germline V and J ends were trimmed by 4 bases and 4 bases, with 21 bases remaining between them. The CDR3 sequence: CASSAEQGQRAYEQYF. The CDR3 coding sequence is TGCGCCAGCAGCGCCGAACAGGGGCAGCGGGCGTACGAGCAGTACTTC.

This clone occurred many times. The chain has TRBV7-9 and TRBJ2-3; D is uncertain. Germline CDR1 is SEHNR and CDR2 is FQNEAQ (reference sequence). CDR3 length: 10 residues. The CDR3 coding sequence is TGTGCAGTCCGCACAGATACGCAGTATTTT. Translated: CAVRTDTQYF.

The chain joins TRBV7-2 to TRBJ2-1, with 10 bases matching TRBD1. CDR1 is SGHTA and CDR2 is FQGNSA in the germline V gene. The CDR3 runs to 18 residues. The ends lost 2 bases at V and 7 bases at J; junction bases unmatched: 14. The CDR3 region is CASSLIYKVGTGENEQFF. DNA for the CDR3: TGTGCCAGCAGCTTAATATATAAGGTCGGGACAGGGGAAAATGAGCAGTTCTTC.

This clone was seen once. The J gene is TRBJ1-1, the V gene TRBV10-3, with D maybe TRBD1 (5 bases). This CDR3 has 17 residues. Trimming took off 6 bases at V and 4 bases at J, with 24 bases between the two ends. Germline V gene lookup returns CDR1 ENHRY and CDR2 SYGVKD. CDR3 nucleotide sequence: TGTGCCATCAGGGACGCCGGGTCCGGGACTTTGGGCACTGAAGCTTTCTTT. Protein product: CAIRDAGSGTLGTEAFF.

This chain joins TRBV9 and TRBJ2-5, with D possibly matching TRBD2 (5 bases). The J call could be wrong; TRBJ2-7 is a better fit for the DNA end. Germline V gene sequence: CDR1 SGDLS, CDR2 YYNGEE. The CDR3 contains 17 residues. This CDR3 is CASSAPIRISVPYEQYF. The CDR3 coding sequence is TGTGCCAGCAGCGCGCCCATACGAATTAGCGTTCCGTACGAGCAGTACTTC.

CDR3 sequence: CASRPHTTSTDTQYF. DNA of the CDR3: TGTGCCAGCAGACCCCATACCACTAGCACAGATACGCAGTATTTT. This chain uses TRBV6-6 with TRBJ2-3; D unclear. CDR1 MNHNY and CDR2 SVGAGI come from the germline V gene (reference sequence). The V and J ends lost 6 bases and 0 bases respectively, with 13 bases between them. The CDR3 has 15 amino acids.

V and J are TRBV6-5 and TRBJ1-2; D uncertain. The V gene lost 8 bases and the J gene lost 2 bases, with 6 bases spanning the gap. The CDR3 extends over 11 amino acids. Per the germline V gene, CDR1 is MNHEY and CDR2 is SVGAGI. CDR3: CASPGNYGYTF. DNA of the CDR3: TGTGCCAGCCCAGGCAACTATGGCTACACCTTC.

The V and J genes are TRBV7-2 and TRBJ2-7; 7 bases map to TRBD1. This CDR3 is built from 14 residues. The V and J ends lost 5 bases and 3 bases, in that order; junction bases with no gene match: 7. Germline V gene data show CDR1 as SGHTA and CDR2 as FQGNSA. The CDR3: CASSRLDRYYEQYF. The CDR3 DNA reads TGTGCCAGCAGCCGACTGGACAGGTACTACGAGCAGTACTTC. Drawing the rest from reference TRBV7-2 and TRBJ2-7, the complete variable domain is GAGVSQSPSNKVTEKGKDVELRCDPISGHTALYWYRQSLGQGLEFLIYFQGNSAPDKSGLPSDRFSAERTGGSVSTLTIQRTQQEDSAVYLCASSRLDRYYEQYFGPGTRLTVT.

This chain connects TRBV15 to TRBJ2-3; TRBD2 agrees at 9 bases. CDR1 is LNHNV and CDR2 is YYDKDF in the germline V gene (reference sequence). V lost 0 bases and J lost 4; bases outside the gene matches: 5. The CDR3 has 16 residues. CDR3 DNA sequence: TGTGCCACCAGCAGAGATGCCCTAGCGGGATCAGATACGCAGTATTTT. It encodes CATSRDALAGSDTQYF.

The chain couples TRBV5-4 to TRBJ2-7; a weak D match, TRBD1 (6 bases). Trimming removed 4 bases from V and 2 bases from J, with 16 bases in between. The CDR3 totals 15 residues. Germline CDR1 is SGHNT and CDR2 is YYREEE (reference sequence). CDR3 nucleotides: TGTGCCAGCAGCCTTACCCAGGGGCCCGCCTACGAGCAGTACTTC. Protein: CASSLTQGPAYEQYF. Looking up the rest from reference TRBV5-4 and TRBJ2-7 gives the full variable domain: ETGVTQSPTHLIKTRGQQVTLRCSSQSGHNTVSWYQQALGQGPQFIFQYYREEENGRGNFPPRFSGLQFPNYSSELNVNALELDDSALYLCASSLTQGPAYEQYFGPGTRLTVT.

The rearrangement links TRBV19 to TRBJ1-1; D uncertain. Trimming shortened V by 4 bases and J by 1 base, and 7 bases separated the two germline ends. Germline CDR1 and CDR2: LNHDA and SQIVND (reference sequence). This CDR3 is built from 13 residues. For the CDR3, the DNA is TGTGCCAGTAGTACCGACCCGAACACTGAAGCTTTCTTT. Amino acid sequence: CASSTDPNTEAFF. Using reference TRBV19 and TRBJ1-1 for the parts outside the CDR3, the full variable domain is DGGITQSPKYLFRKEGQNVTLSCEQNLNHDAMYWYRQDPGQGLRLIYYSQIVNDFQKGDIAEGYSVSREKKESFPLTVTSAQKNPTAFYLCASSTDPNTEAFFGQGTRLTVV.